The clone carrying this T cell receptor beta chain was found many times. These data are taken from a study of T-cell reconstitution after alpha-beta-depleted transplantation in children. Trimming took off 6 bases at V and 2 bases at J, with 3 bases between the two ends. CDR1 and CDR2 (germline): MNHEY, SVGEGT. There are 11 residues in the CDR3. The TCRbeta library incorporated unique molecular identifiers. One entry per CDR3 protein, called by TCRdb with MiXCR from the PCR reads. The table records 280,000 or so distinct CDR3 sequences, around a tenth of them present only once. The J gene is TRBJ2-3, the V gene TRBV6-2 or TRBV6-3, with D unresolved. This sequence was found in a male patient under 10 years old who had a stem cell transplant for chronic granulomatous disease, so the T cells may come from the graft donor. The sample in question was peripheral blood, obtained 180 days after TCRalphabeta/CD19-depleted stem cell transplant. The CDR3, as DNA: TGTGCCAGCAGGGACACAGATACGCAGTATTTT. As protein: CASRDTDTQYF.